This TCR beta chain was retrieved from a study of blood T cell repertoires in COVID-19. Sequencing was performed with immunoSEQ multiplex PCR; in TCRdb, only in-frame clones are kept and a portion is missing. The top ten clones hold 2.7% of a sample with 100,000 or so clones, 80% to 90% of them seen once. In terms of age and location, participants ranged from roughly 18 to 100 years and lived in about 25 US areas. Allocation to cohorts depended on clinical history reported by the participants. Recovered participants had two consecutive negative NP/OP PCR tests, healthcare professional clearance, or symptom resolution. Per germline, CDR1 ENHRY and CDR2 SYGVKD. Trimming stripped 10 bases from V and 2 bases from J, with 24 bases between. This CDR3 has 16 residues.

The sequence came from a woman between 45 and 65 years old who had recovered from COVID-19. This chain links TRBV10-3 with TRBJ2-7; TRBD1 might be the D (6 bases). Input material: PBMCs or T cells enriched from blood (not recorded which). This CDR3 is CATLKRSGHDAYEQYF. The CDR3 coding sequence is TGTGCCACCCTGAAACGGTCGGGACACGACGCCTACGAGCAGTACTTC.